The rows below give T cell receptor beta chains drawn from one sample of a study of T cell responses to AZD1222 COVID-19 vaccine. Libraries were prepared by immunoSEQ multiplex PCR; TCRdb keeps only in-frame clonotypes and omits some of them. The repertoire holds roughly 93,000 clones, roughly 90% seen once, with approximately 24% in the top ten. Sequencing used peripheral blood, obtained on day 0 of AZD1222 vaccination. Receptors were obtained from an adult in good health. Each CDR3 is given with its conserved first and last residue. D genes are given only for firm matches. Clone size, where shown, is once, few, many, or a class for clones that have expanded.

-,12,-,TRBJ2-7,TRBV6-2/TRBV6-3,CASSGITYEQYF,TGTGCCAGCAGCGGGATCACCTACGAGCAGTACTTC
TRBD2,17,-,TRBJ2-3,TRBV4-1,CASSQEGSGTLRDTQYF,TGCGCCAGCAGCCAAGAGGGTAGCGGGACCCTCCGGGATACGCAGTATTTT
-,13,few,TRBJ1-2,TRBV6-5,CASRLTENYGYTF,TGTGCCAGCAGACTGACCGAGAACTATGGCTACACCTTC
-,15,-,TRBJ2-2,TRBV7-2,CASSLGGGPTGELFF,TGTGCCAGCAGCTTAGGTGGGGGGCCGACCGGGGAGCTGTTTTTT
-,13,-,TRBJ2-1,TRBV4-1,CASSLGDGDEQFF,TGCGCCAGCAGCCTGGGGGACGGGGATGAGCAGTTCTTC
-,13,-,TRBJ1-2,TRBV5-4,CASSPDDNYGYTF,TGTGCCAGCAGCCCAGATGACAACTATGGCTACACCTTC
-,14,few,TRBJ2-7,TRBV6-5,CASRGLFEGYEQYF,TGTGCCAGCAGAGGACTCTTCGAGGGCTACGAGCAGTACTTC
-,16,few,TRBJ1-4,TRBV5-1,CASSPSEVGIYEKLFF,TGCGCCAGCAGCCCCTCGGAGGTGGGAATATATGAAAAACTGTTTTTT
-,16,-,TRBJ2-3,TRBV28,CASTPGGAKYTDTQYF,TGTGCCAGCACCCCCGGAGGGGCGAAATACACAGATACGCAGTATTTT
-,15,-,TRBJ1-2,TRBV7-3,CASSPPGAPVYGYTF,TGTGCCAGCAGCCCCCCCGGCGCGCCGGTCTATGGCTACACCTTC
-,14,-,TRBJ2-7,TRBV5-6,CASINGDGSYEQYF,TGTGCCAGCATTAATGGCGACGGCTCCTACGAGCAGTACTTC
-,16,-,TRBJ2-1,TRBV6-5,CASSYSPPWTGNEQFF,TGTGCCAGCAGTTACTCCCCCCCCTGGACCGGCAATGAGCAGTTCTTC
TRBD1,15,-,TRBJ1-4,TRBV6-5,CASSYQGQGTAKLFF,TGTGCCAGCAGTTACCAAGGACAGGGTACTGCAAAACTGTTTTTT